One T cell receptor (beta chain) is described in this entry. The target antigen is unknown. The CDR3 is made up of 15 amino acids. The V gene's germline CDR1 is SGHTA and CDR2 FQGNSA. V shed 4 bases and J 2 bases; nucleotides not matched to a gene: 3. This sample is part of a study of OX40 agonist ivuxolimab in advanced cancers. Study observations and caveats: There were, on average, more expanded clones in CD8+ T cells than in CD4+.

Libraries were prepared by immunoSEQ multiplex PCR; TCRdb keeps only in-frame clonotypes and omits some of them. The profile shows approximately 66,000 clones, around 85% of them singletons. The sequence came from an adult with an advanced solid tumor such as melanoma, head and neck, liver or kidney cancer. The chain employs TRBV7-2 and TRBJ1-5, with TRBD1 matching over 9 bases. The input for sequencing was CD4+ or CD8+ T cells sorted from blood, taken in a trial of the OX40 agonist ivuxolimab. The CDR3 DNA reads TGTGCCAGCAGCTCCCGACAGGGGGGCAATCAGCCCCAGCATTTT. Protein sequence: CASSSRQGGNQPQHF.